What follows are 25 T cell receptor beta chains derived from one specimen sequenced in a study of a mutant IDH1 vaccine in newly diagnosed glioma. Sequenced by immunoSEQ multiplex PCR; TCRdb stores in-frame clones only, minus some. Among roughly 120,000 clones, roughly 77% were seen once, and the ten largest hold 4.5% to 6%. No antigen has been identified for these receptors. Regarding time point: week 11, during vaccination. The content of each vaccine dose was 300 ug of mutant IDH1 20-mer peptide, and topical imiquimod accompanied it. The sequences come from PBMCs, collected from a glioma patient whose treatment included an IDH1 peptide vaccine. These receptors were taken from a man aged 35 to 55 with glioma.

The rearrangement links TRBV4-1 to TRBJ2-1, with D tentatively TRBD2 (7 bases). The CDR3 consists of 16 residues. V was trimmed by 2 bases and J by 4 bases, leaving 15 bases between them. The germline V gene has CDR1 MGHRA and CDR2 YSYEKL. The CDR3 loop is CASSQRGGLKYNEQFF. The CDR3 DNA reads TGCGCCAGCAGCCAAAGGGGGGGACTTAAATACAATGAGCAGTTCTTC.

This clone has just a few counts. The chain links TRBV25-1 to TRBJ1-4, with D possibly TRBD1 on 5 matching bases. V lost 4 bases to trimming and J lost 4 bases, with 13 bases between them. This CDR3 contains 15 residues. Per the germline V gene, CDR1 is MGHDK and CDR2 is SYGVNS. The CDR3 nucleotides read TGTGCCAGCAGTGCAGAGAAGGGACGTAATGAAAAACTGTTTTTT. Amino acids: CASSAEKGRNEKLFF.

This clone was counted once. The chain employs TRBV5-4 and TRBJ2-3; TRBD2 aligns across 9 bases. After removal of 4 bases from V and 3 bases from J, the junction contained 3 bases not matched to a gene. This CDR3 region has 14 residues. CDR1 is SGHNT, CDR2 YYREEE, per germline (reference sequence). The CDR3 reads CASSAGGGTDTQYF. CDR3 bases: TGTGCCAGCAGCGCGGGAGGGGGGACAGATACGCAGTATTTT.

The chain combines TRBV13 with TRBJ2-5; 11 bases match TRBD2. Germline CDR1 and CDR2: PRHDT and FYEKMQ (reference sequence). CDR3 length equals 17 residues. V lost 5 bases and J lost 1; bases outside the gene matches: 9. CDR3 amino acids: CASSPEGLAGGQETQYF. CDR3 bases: TGTGCCAGCAGCCCCGAGGGCCTAGCGGGGGGCCAAGAGACCCAGTACTTC. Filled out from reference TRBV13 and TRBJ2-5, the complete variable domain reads AAGVIQSPRHLIKEKRETATLKCYPIPRHDTVYWYQQGPGQDPQFLISFYEKMQSDKGSIPDRFSAQQFSDYHSELNMSSLELGDSALYFCASSPEGLAGGQETQYFGPGTRLLVL.

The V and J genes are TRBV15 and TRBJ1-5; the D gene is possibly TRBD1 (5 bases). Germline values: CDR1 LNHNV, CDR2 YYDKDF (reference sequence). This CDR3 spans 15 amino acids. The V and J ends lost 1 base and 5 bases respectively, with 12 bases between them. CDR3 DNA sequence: TGTGCCACCAGCAGAGTACTGGGGGGGGATCAGCCCCAGCATTTT. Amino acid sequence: CATSRVLGGDQPQHF.

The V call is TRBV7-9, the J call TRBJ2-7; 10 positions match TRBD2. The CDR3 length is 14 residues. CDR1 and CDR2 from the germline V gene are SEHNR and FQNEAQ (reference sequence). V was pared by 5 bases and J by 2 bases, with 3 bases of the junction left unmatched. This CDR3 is CASSPAGGAYEQYF. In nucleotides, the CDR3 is TGTGCCAGCAGCCCAGCGGGAGGGGCCTACGAGCAGTACTTC.

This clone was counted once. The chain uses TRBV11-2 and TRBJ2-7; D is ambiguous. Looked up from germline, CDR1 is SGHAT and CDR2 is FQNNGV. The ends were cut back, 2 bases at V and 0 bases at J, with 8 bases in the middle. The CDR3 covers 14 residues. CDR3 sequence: CASSLTGRSYEQYF. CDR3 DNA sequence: TGTGCCAGCAGCTTAACGGGCCGCTCCTACGAGCAGTACTTC.

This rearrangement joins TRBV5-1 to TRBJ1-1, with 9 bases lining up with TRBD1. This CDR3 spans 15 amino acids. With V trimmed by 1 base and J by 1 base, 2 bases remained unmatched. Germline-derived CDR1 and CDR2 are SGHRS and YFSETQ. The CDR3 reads CASSLRQGGNTEAFF. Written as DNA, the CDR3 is TGCGCCAGCAGCTTGAGACAGGGGGGGAACACTGAAGCTTTCTTT.

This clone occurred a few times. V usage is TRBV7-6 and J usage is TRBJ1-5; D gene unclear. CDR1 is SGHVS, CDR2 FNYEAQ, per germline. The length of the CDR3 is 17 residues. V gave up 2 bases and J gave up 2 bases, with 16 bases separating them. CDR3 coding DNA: TGTGCCAGCAGCTTACTCCGCCCAGTAAAGGGCAATCAGCCCCAGCATTTT. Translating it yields CASSLLRPVKGNQPQHF.

The CDR3 DNA reads TGTGCCAGCCACATAAATGAGGGACGCGGTAATGAAAAACTGTTTTTT. This codes for CASHINEGRGNEKLFF. The chain has TRBV28 and TRBJ1-4; D is perhaps TRBD1 (5 bases). Trimming pared 8 bases from V and 4 bases from J, leaving 20 bases between. CDR3 length: 16 amino acids. Germline CDR1 MDHEN, CDR2 SYDVKM.

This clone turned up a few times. The CDR3 coding sequence is TGTGCCAGCAGCCCGGGGACATCCACAAACTATGGCTACACCTTC. It specifies CASSPGTSTNYGYTF. The chain couples TRBV11-2 to TRBJ1-2, with a possible D match to TRBD1 (6 bases). The germline gives CDR1 SGHAT, CDR2 FQNNGV. V was shortened by 5 bases and J by 2 bases, with 15 bases between the two germline ends. CDR3 length: 15 amino acids. The complete variable domain, with remaining parts taken from reference TRBV11-2 and TRBJ1-2, reads EAGVAQSPRYKIIEKRQSVAFWCNPISGHATLYWYQQILGQGPKLLIQFQNNGVVDDSQLPKDRFSAERLKGVDSTLKIQPAKLEDSAVYLCASSPGTSTNYGYTFGSGTRLTVV.

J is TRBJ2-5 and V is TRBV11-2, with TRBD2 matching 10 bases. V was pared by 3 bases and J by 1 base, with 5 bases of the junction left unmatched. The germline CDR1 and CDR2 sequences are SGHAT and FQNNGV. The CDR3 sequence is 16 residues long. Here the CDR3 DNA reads TGTGCCAGCAGCTTCCTGGTAGCGGGGGGCCAAGAGACCCAGTACTTC. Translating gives CASSFLVAGGQETQYF.

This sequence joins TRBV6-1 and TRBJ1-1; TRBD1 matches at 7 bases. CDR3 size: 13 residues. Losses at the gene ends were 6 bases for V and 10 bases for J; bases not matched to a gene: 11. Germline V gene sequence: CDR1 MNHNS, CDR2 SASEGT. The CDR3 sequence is CASSPDRATPAFF. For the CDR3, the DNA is TGTGCCAGCAGCCCCGACAGGGCAACACCAGCTTTCTTT.

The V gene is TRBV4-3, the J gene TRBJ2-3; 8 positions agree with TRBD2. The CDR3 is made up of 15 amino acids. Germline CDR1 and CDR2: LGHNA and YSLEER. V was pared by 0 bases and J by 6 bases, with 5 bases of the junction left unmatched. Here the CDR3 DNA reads TGCGCCAGCAGCCAAGACGGGGGGGCCGAGGATACGCAGTATTTT. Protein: CASSQDGGAEDTQYF.

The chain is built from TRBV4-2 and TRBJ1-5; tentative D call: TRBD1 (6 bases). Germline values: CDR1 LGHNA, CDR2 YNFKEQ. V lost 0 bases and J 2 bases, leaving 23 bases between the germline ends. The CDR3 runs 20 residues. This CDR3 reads CASSQDTRVGGSLRNQPQHF. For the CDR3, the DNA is TGTGCCAGCAGCCAAGATACCCGGGTAGGGGGATCTTTGCGCAATCAGCCCCAGCATTTT.

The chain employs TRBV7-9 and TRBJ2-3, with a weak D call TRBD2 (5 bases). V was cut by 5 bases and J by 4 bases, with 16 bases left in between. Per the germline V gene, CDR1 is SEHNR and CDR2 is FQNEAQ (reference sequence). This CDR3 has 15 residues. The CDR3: CASSPEGRRADTQYF. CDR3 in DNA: TGTGCCAGCAGCCCAGAGGGCAGGCGGGCAGATACGCAGTATTTT.

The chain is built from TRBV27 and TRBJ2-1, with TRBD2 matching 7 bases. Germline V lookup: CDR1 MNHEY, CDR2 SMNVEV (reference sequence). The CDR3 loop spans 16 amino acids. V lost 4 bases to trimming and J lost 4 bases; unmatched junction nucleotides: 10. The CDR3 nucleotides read TGTGCCAGCAGTTCGTGGGGAGGGGTGGGTTACAATGAGCAGTTCTTC. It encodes CASSSWGGVGYNEQFF.

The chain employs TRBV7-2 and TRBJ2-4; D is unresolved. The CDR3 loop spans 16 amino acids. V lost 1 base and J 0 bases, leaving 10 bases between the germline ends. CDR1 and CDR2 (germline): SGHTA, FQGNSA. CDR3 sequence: CASSLVGSLAKNIQYF. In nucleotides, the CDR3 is TGTGCCAGCAGCTTAGTCGGGTCATTAGCCAAAAACATTCAGTACTTC.

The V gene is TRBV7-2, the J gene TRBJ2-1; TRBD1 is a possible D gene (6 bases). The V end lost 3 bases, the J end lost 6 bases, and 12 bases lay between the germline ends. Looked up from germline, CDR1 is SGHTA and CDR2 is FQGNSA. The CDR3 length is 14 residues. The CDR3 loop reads CASSFVQGRNEQFF. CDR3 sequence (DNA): TGTGCCAGCAGCTTCGTACAGGGTCGCAATGAGCAGTTCTTC.

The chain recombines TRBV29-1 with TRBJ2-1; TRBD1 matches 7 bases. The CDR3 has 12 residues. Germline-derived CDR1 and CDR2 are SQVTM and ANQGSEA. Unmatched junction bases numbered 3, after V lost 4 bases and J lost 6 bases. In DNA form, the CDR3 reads TGCAGCGTTGTAACAGGGGTCAATGAGCAGTTCTTC. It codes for CSVVTGVNEQFF.

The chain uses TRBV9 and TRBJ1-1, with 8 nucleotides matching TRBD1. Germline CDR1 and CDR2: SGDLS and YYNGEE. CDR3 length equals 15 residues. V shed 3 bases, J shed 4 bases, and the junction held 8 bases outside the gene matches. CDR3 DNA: TGTGCCAGCAGCGGGCGACGACAGGGGATCACTGAAGCTTTCTTT. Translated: CASSGRRQGITEAFF. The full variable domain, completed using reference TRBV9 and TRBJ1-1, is DSGVTQTPKHLITATGQRVTLRCSPRSGDLSVYWYQQSLDQGLQFLIQYYNGEERAKGNILERFSAQQFPDLHSELNLSSLELGDSALYFCASSGRRQGITEAFFGQGTRLTVV.

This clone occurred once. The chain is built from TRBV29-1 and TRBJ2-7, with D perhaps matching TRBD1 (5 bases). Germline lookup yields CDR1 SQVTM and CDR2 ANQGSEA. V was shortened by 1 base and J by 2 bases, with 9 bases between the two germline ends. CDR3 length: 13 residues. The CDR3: CSVEGQGTYEQYF. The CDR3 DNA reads TGCAGCGTTGAAGGGCAGGGCACCTACGAGCAGTACTTC.

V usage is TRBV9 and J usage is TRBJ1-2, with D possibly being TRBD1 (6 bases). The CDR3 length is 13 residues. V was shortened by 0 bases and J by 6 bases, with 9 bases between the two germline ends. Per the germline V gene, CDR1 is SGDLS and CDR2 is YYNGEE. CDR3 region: CASSVGQVDGYTF. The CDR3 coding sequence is TGTGCCAGCAGCGTAGGACAGGTGGATGGCTACACCTTC.

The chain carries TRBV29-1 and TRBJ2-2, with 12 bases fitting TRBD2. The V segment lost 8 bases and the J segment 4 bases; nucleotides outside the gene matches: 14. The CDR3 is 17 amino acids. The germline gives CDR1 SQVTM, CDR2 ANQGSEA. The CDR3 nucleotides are TGCAGCATAGGACTAGCGGGGACCGTGACTGGCACCGGGGAGCTGTTTTTT. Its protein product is CSIGLAGTVTGTGELFF.

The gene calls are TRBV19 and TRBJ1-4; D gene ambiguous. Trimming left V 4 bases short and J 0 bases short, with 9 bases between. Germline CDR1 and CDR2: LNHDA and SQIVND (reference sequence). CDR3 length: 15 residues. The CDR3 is CASSTTPATNEKLFF. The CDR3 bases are TGTGCCAGTAGTACTACACCGGCAACTAATGAAAAACTGTTTTTT.